A single sample gave rise to the 30 T cell receptor beta chains below, sequenced in a study of T cells after yellow fever vaccination. One entry per CDR3 protein, called by TCRdb with MiXCR from the 5' RACE reads. Among more than 50,000 distinct CDR3 sequences listed, around 6.2% were seen once. The input for sequencing was PBMCs, either bulk or a sorted T-cell subset (CD4+, CD8+, memory, or dextramer-sorted; not recorded which), taken on the day of the yellow fever booster vaccination. The receptors were gathered from a man aged 18 to 30 who received the YFV17D yellow fever vaccine.

This clonotype was seen only a few times. The chain joins TRBV12-3 or TRBV12-4 to TRBJ1-1; no firm D call. V lost 3 bases to trimming and J lost 0 bases, with 5 bases between them. The CDR3 has 13 amino acids. The CDR3 loop reads CASSFIMNTEAFF. Written as DNA, the CDR3 is TGTGCCAGCAGTTTTATTATGAACACTGAAGCTTTCTTT.

The chain is built from TRBV19 and TRBJ1-2; tentatively, D is TRBD1 (6 bases). Germline CDR1 and CDR2: LNHDA and SQIVND (reference sequence). The V gene lost 9 bases and the J gene lost 2 bases, with 16 bases spanning the gap. The length of the CDR3 is 14 residues. This CDR3 reads CASRPGALNYGYTF. For the CDR3, the DNA is TGTGCCAGCCGTCCAGGGGCGCTAAACTATGGCTACACCTTC.

This clonotype was seen a few times. J is TRBJ2-7 and V is TRBV13; TRBD1 agrees at 7 bases. With V trimmed by 4 bases and J by 6 bases, 3 bases remained unmatched. Germline V gene data show CDR1 as PRHDT and CDR2 as FYEKMQ (reference sequence). This CDR3 comprises 12 residues. CDR3 nucleotides: TGTGCCAGCAGCTACAGGGGTGGCGAGCAGTACGTC. As protein: CASSYRGGEQYV.

This clonotype has a count of ten or more. The V and J genes are TRBV6-5 and TRBJ1-6; D gene ambiguous. This CDR3 is built from 15 residues. CDR1 is MNHEY and CDR2 is SVGAGI in the germline V gene. The V gene lost 8 bases and the J gene lost 6 bases, with 17 bases spanning the gap. The CDR3 is CASSWGGSLNSPLHF. In nucleotides, the CDR3 is TGTGCCAGCTCGTGGGGAGGATCCCTTAATTCACCCCTCCACTTT.

This clonotype came up once. Relative to the germline gene, one junction end is altered; a read error may explain this. The V and J genes are TRBV7-2 and TRBJ2-6; no clear D. The CDR3 length is 18 residues. Germline V CDR1 and CDR2: SGHTA, FQGNSA. The CDR3 is CGSSLLSGSLSGANVLTF. The CDR3 nucleotides are TGTGGCAGCAGCTTACTCTCGGGCAGCCTCTCTGGGGCCAACGTCCTGACTTTC.

V and J are TRBV2 and TRBJ2-3, with 12 bases aligning to TRBD2. Trimming removed 6 bases from V and 10 bases from J; junction bases left unmatched: 14. This CDR3 is 16 amino acids long. CDR1 SNHLY and CDR2 FYNNEI come from the germline V gene. The chain's CDR3 is CASSVKLAGGEDSQYF. The CDR3 nucleotides are TGTGCCAGCAGCGTAAAACTAGCGGGGGGCGAGGATTCGCAGTATTTT.

This clonotype was found many times. The gene calls are TRBV7-2 and TRBJ2-5; TRBD1 aligns across 9 bases. The CDR3 sequence is 14 residues long. Germline trimming cut 6 bases from V and 5 bases from J; bases unmatched to any gene: 7. Germline lookup yields CDR1 SGHTA and CDR2 FQGNSA. The CDR3: CASSRDRVSETQYF. The CDR3, as DNA: TGTGCCAGCAGTCGGGACAGGGTATCGGAGACCCAGTACTTC.

The chain uses TRBV11-3 and TRBJ2-3, with 10 nucleotides matching TRBD1. Trimming removed 4 bases from V and 2 bases from J; junction bases left unmatched: 6. The CDR3 contains 16 residues. Per germline, CDR1 SGHNT and CDR2 YENEEA. The chain's CDR3 is CASSSRTGGNTDTQYF. The CDR3 DNA reads TGTGCCAGCAGCTCGAGGACAGGGGGAAACACAGATACGCAGTATTTT.

Only a few counts were recorded for this clonotype. CDR3 DNA: TGCGCCAGCACAGCAGCGGGGGGGCAGTCTGAGCAGTTCTTC. The encoded protein is CASTAAGGQSEQFF. The rearrangement links TRBV4-1 to TRBJ2-1, with 10 bases aligning to TRBD2. Germline V gene sequence: CDR1 MGHRA, CDR2 YSYEKL. CDR3 length: 14 amino acids. The V and J ends lost 7 bases and 9 bases, in that order; junction bases with no gene match: 9.

V usage is TRBV4-1 and J usage is TRBJ2-5; possibly TRBD1 for D (5 bases). The ends were cut back, 6 bases at V and 4 bases at J, with 21 bases in the middle. In germline, CDR1 is MGHRA, CDR2 YSYEKL. This CDR3 contains 16 residues. DNA for the CDR3: TGCGCCAGCAGTCTTGAACGTTCAGGGTTTGGAGAGACCCAGTACTTC. The encoded protein is CASSLERSGFGETQYF.

This clonotype was seen many times. Here the CDR3 reads CSATMAGRQGRYSPLHF. In nucleotides, the CDR3 is TGCAGTGCCACTATGGCCGGCCGCCAGGGGCGGTATTCACCCCTCCACTTT. The V call is TRBV20-1, the J call TRBJ1-6; maybe TRBD1 (6 bases). Trimming cost V 6 bases and J 8 bases, with 26 bases left between them. Germline CDR1 reads DFQATT; CDR2 reads SNEGSKA (reference sequence). The CDR3 extends over 17 amino acids.

This clonotype appeared a few times. The rearrangement uses TRBV19 and TRBJ2-4, with D unclear. The V end was cut by 3 bases, the J end by 5 bases, with 8 bases between. Germline V lookup: CDR1 LNHDA, CDR2 SQIVND (reference sequence). This CDR3 is 13 amino acids long. Here the CDR3 reads CASSINRENIQYF. CDR3 bases: TGTGCCAGTAGTATTAATAGGGAAAACATTCAGTACTTC.

This clonotype was counted at least ten times. The chain couples TRBV7-8 to TRBJ2-5; 8 bases match TRBD2. Trimming removed 4 bases from V and 1 base from J; junction bases left unmatched: 5. Germline assignment: CDR1 SGHVS and CDR2 FQNEAQ. The CDR3 extends over 15 amino acids. In nucleotides, the CDR3 is TGTGCCAGCAGCTCCCCTAGCGGGCCCCAAGAGACCCAGTACTTC. This codes for CASSSPSGPQETQYF.

This clonotype has just a few counts. The rearrangement links TRBV6-1 to TRBJ2-2; TRBD1 is a possible D gene (5 bases). V shed 1 base and J shed 1 base, with 7 bases lying between them. Germline V gives CDR1 MNHNS, CDR2 SASEGT. The CDR3 length is 15 residues. The CDR3 DNA reads TGTGCCAGCAGTGAAGACAGGAGGAACACCGGGGAGCTGTTTTTT. Translated, it gives CASSEDRRNTGELFF.

This clonotype was seen many times. The chain joins TRBV7-2 to TRBJ1-2, with 8 nucleotides matching TRBD1. The trim removed 5 bases at V and 2 bases at J, leaving 7 bases unmatched. Germline V gene lookup returns CDR1 SGHTA and CDR2 FQGNSA. The CDR3 consists of 15 residues. For the CDR3, the DNA is TGTGCCAGCAGCCCGAGCGCAGGGGGCAACTATGGCTACACCTTC. Translated, it gives CASSPSAGGNYGYTF.

This clonotype was counted a few times. The genes are TRBV7-9 and TRBJ1-4; D not certain. Germline V gene data show CDR1 as SEHNR and CDR2 as FQNEAQ (reference sequence). This CDR3 comprises 15 residues. V was trimmed by 5 bases and J by 5 bases, leaving 15 bases between them. The CDR3 protein is CASSVILSLNEKLFF. In DNA form, the CDR3 reads TGTGCCAGCAGCGTGATACTGAGCTTAAATGAAAAACTGTTTTTT.

This clonotype came up many times. The V call is TRBV11-2, the J call TRBJ1-5, with D unclear. The germline CDR1 and CDR2 sequences are SGHAT and FQNNGV. V was pared by 5 bases and J by 10 bases, with 18 bases between. The CDR3 is 14 residues long. The CDR3 reads CASSQSTVRDPQHF. The CDR3, as DNA: TGTGCCAGCAGCCAATCCACCGTCCGGGATCCCCAGCATTTT.

This clonotype came up many times. The chain has TRBV7-9 and TRBJ2-7, with D hard to call. The CDR3 runs to 12 residues. In germline, CDR1 is SEHNR, CDR2 FQNEAQ (reference sequence). Trimming removed 3 bases from V and 2 bases from J, with 5 bases in between. CDR3 residues: CASSFPAYEQYF. Written as DNA, the CDR3 is TGTGCCAGCAGCTTTCCGGCCTACGAGCAGTACTTC.

This clonotype was detected a few times. V gene TRBV12-3 or TRBV12-4 combines with J gene TRBJ1-6, with D hard to call. Trimming took off 6 bases at V and 7 bases at J, with 10 bases between the two ends. The CDR3 has 13 residues. DNA for the CDR3: TGTGCCAGCAGCCTGGTCCCCAATTCACCCCTCCACTTT. Its translation is CASSLVPNSPLHF.

This clonotype was observed at least ten times. One end of the junction does not line up with germline, which may come from a read error. The rearrangement links TRBV7-2 to TRBJ1-2; D remains unclear. Germline V gives CDR1 SGHTA, CDR2 FQGNSA. The length of the CDR3 is 14 residues. DNA of the CDR3: TGTGCCAGCAGCTTAGGAGGGTCCGCCCTCGTATCGTCGTTC. This translates into CASSLGGSALVSSF.

This clonotype was recorded at least ten times. This rearrangement joins TRBV5-1 to TRBJ2-1; 11 bases are a match to TRBD2. In germline, CDR1 is SGHRS, CDR2 YFSETQ. V lost 3 bases to trimming and J lost 7 bases; unmatched junction nucleotides: 6. CDR3 length equals 15 residues. The CDR3, as DNA: TGCGCCAGCAGCTCCTTGACTAGCGGGGTGAATGAGCAGTTCTTC. Its protein product is CASSSLTSGVNEQFF.

This clonotype was seen at least ten times. J is TRBJ2-1 and V is TRBV18; D possibly corresponds to TRBD1 (5 bases). V lost 0 bases, J lost 3 bases, and 12 bases lay in between. CDR3 length equals 16 residues. Germline V gene data show CDR1 as KGHSH and CDR2 as LQKENI. The CDR3, as DNA: TGTGCCAGCTCACCACCGGCAGGGTGGGACTACAATGAGCAGTTCTTC. Amino acid sequence: CASSPPAGWDYNEQFF.

This clonotype has a count of ten or more. The rearrangement links TRBV7-9 to TRBJ2-4, with D possibly TRBD2 on 6 matching bases. The germline gives CDR1 SEHNR, CDR2 FQNEAQ (reference sequence). The CDR3 is made up of 16 amino acids. The V end lost 2 bases, the J end lost 0 bases, and 11 bases lay between the germline ends. CDR3 amino acids: CASSLSGELAKNIQYF. The CDR3 DNA is TGTGCCAGCAGCTTATCGGGAGAACTAGCCAAAAACATTCAGTACTTC.

In this sample, this clonotype turned up many times. V is TRBV29-1 and J is TRBJ2-2; D may be TRBD1 (6 bases). The CDR3 loop spans 12 amino acids. CDR1 is SQVTM and CDR2 is ANQGSEA in the germline V gene. The V and J ends lost 5 bases and 5 bases respectively, with 9 bases between them. The CDR3 region is CSVPRGTGELFF. CDR3 nucleotides: TGCAGCGTTCCTAGGGGGACCGGGGAGCTGTTTTTT.

This clonotype was observed many times. The rearrangement joins TRBV27 to TRBJ2-5, with 14 bases identical to TRBD2. Per germline, CDR1 MNHEY and CDR2 SMNVEV (reference sequence). V was pared by 2 bases and J by 7 bases, with 15 bases of the junction left unmatched. The CDR3 loop spans 19 amino acids. The CDR3 region has the DNA TGTGCCAGCAGTTTAAGTGCCCCTGGACTAGCGGGGGGCCATAGGACCCAGTACTTC. Encoded protein: CASSLSAPGLAGGHRTQYF.

The chain combines TRBV7-9 with TRBJ2-5, with TRBD2 as a possible D gene (6 bases). Germline V gene data show CDR1 as SEHNR and CDR2 as FQNEAQ (reference sequence). Between the trimmed V and J ends, which lost 2 bases and 4 bases, there was a span of 14 bases. This CDR3 region has 15 residues. CDR3 nucleotide sequence: TGTGCCAGCAGCTTATCTAATAGCGGAGGAGAGACCCAGTACTTC. Protein: CASSLSNSGGETQYF. Full variable domain (outside the CDR3, taken from reference TRBV7-9 and TRBJ2-5): DTGVSQNPRHKITKRGQNVTFRCDPISEHNRLYWYRQTLGQGPEFLTYFQNEAQLEKSRLLSDRFSAERPKGSFSTLEIQRTEQGDSAMYLCASSLSNSGGETQYFGPGTRLLVL.

This chain connects TRBV5-1 to TRBJ1-1; D gene unclear. CDR3 length: 16 residues. The V and J ends lost 0 bases and 4 bases respectively, with 16 bases between them. The germline CDR1 and CDR2 sequences are SGHRS and YFSETQ. CDR3 nucleotide sequence: TGCGCCAGCAGCTTGGCCGGCCCTACGACGGGCACTGAAGCTTTCTTT. It yields the protein CASSLAGPTTGTEAFF.

In its sample, this clonotype was seen once. The J gene is TRBJ2-2, the V gene TRBV6-2 or TRBV6-3; D gene uncertain. V dropped 0 bases and J dropped 4 bases, with 3 bases sitting between them. The CDR3 length is 13 residues. Germline V gene lookup returns CDR1 MNHEY and CDR2 SVGEGT. The CDR3 sequence: CASSYSTTGELFF. Written as DNA, the CDR3 is TGTGCCAGCAGTTACTCGACCACCGGGGAGCTGTTTTTT.

This clonotype was seen a few times. CDR3 sequence: CATSRGQGANSPLHF. CDR3 nucleotides: TGTGCCACCAGCAGGGGACAGGGGGCAAATTCACCCCTCCACTTT. The chain uses TRBV15 and TRBJ1-6; 12 bases map to TRBD1. CDR3 length: 15 residues. With V trimmed by 3 bases and J by 7 bases, 1 base remained unmatched. The germline gives CDR1 LNHNV, CDR2 YYDKDF (reference sequence).

The sample holds a few counts of this clonotype. The V call is TRBV3-1, the J call TRBJ2-5; TRBD2 aligns across 13 bases. Germline CDR1 is LGHDT and CDR2 is YNNKEL (reference sequence). V lost 1 base and J lost 0; bases outside the gene matches: 5. There are 18 residues in the CDR3. Here the CDR3 DNA reads TGTGCCAGCAGCCAAGGCCCGACTAGCGGGGGGCACCAAGAGACCCAGTACTTC. Translated: CASSQGPTSGGHQETQYF.